The present TCR beta chain was sequenced within a study of shared T cell receptors in the human thymus. Profiled with immunoSEQ multiplex PCR; TCRdb holds only in-frame clones, not every one. The sample holds 650,000 to 950,000 clones, 70% to 90% seen once. V lost 6 bases and J lost 9, with 17 bases in between. Per germline, CDR1 SNHLY and CDR2 FYNNEI. CDR3 length: 13 residues. This same sample was also part of a study on human thymus T cells. That investigation notes: Obtained as resections during corrective heart surgery, the thymus tissue was then studied. Repertoires sampled from thymus and blood appeared biased in V and J gene usage.

The chain carries TRBV2 and TRBJ1-2, with TRBD1 as a possible D gene (5 bases). This TCR derives from a girl in the first two years of life with a congenital heart defect. The sequencing sample was made of thymocytes. DNA of the CDR3: TGTGCCAGCAGGAAGGATTTGACAGCCAGCTACACCTTC. It is translated as CASRKDLTASYTF.